The text below deals with one TCR beta chain. Its specificity is unknown. Of the isolated RNA, all was reverse transcribed, and so the sequenced material was expressed TCRB transcripts. The protocol was immunoSEQ multiplex PCR, while the TCRdb copy is restricted to in-frame clones and leaves out a portion. This table holds 300,000 to 350,000 clones, roughly a tenth found once. CDR3 size: 16 residues. The V gene's germline CDR1 is MDHEN and CDR2 SYDVKM. Between the trimmed V and J ends, which lost 5 bases and 5 bases, there was a span of 19 bases. These data are taken from a study of beta chain features in type 1 diabetes. Broader study findings: Shorter TCRB CDR3s, moderately but significantly so, marked every one of the four CD4+ subsets in Type 1 diabetes patients. The VDJ junctions of type 1 diabetes patients carried fewer insertions and more deletions.

The source of this sequence is a man aged 30 to 39 with type 1 diabetes. This chain joins TRBV28 and TRBJ1-5; a possible D gene is TRBD1 (5 bases). Sequencing was performed on central memory CD4+ T cells from blood. The CDR3 spells CASSVQSPGPHQPQHF. CDR3 bases: TGTGCCAGCAGTGTCCAGAGTCCGGGGCCCCATCAGCCCCAGCATTTT.